The entry below describes one T cell receptor (beta chain). Its specificity is not known. Clones were sequenced by immunoSEQ multiplex PCR, and TCRdb holds only the in-frame ones, with some missing. This table has tens of thousands of clones, around four fifths appearing once. This entry is derived from a study of Tregs in tolerant kidney transplant recipients. CD4+CD25+CD127- Tregs, CD4+CD25- non-Tregs, CD4 and CD8 cells were sorted. Study conclusions and caveats: The most relevant donor-specific Treg TCRbeta repertoire apparently came from expansion with activated donor B cells.

Germline CDR1 is SGHRS and CDR2 is YFSETQ. This CDR3 spans 15 amino acids. Trimming at V came to 3 bases and at J to 7 bases, leaving 1 base not matched to a gene. Specimen: CD4+ T cells from blood. The chain carries TRBV5-1 and TRBJ2-1; 16 nucleotides match TRBD2. This TCR came from a human donor in good health. In DNA, the CDR3 is TGCGCCAGCAGCTCGGGACTAGCGGGAGGGAATGAGCAGTTCTTC. Amino acid sequence: CASSSGLAGGNEQFF.